This T cell receptor beta chain is from a study of blood T cell repertoires in COVID-19. Deletions cut 10 bases from V and 7 bases from J, with 11 bases between. The CDR3 extends over 12 amino acids. The V gene's germline CDR1 is SNHLY and CDR2 FYNNEI. This table comes from immunoSEQ multiplex PCR, and its TCRdb copy is limited to in-frame clones, with some not included. This table holds approximately 280,000 clones, over 75% found once. The source of this sequence is a woman in her 70s with acute or convalescent COVID-19. Source material: peripheral blood. The rearrangement links TRBV2 to TRBJ1-6; D is perhaps TRBD1 (6 bases). The CDR3 is CAIQGGNSPLHF. The CDR3 DNA is TGTGCCATACAGGGTGGGAATTCACCCCTCCACTTT.